The rows below give T cell receptor beta chains drawn from one sample of a study of cytomegalovirus exposure and HLA in healthy donors. The protocol was immunoSEQ multiplex PCR, while the TCRdb copy is restricted to in-frame clones and leaves out a portion. The sample lists approximately 120,000 clones; about nine tenths were seen once. The source material was PBMCs. The source of these receptors is a woman aged 18-29 years in good health and CMV-seronegative. Each CDR3 is given with its conserved first and last residue. Each record gives: J gene, D gene, V gene, clone size, CDR3 DNA, CDR3 protein. D genes are given only for firm matches. The listing skips clone size in some rows; elsewhere it reads once, few, many or a size class.

j_call: TRBJ1-2; d_call: TRBD1; v_call: TRBV25-1; clone_size: NA; cdr3_nt: TGTGCCAGCAGTGGGACAGGGGTTAGCTACACCTTC; cdr3_aa: CASSGTGVSYTF
j_call: TRBJ2-7; d_call: NA; v_call: TRBV12-5; clone_size: once; cdr3_nt: TGTGCTAGTGGTTTGAGGGACACCCCGGCCCCCGGGGCGGAGCAGTACTTC; cdr3_aa: CASGLRDTPAPGAEQYF
j_call: TRBJ2-7; d_call: TRBD2; v_call: TRBV7-9; clone_size: NA; cdr3_nt: TGTGCCAGCAGCCTGGCTAGCGGGAGGACCTACGAGCAGTACTTC; cdr3_aa: CASSLASGRTYEQYF
j_call: TRBJ2-1; d_call: NA; v_call: TRBV4-2; clone_size: NA; cdr3_nt: TGTGCCAGCAGCCAGGGGAGCAATGAGCAGTTCTTC; cdr3_aa: CASSQGSNEQFF
j_call: TRBJ2-3; d_call: TRBD2; v_call: TRBV6-4; clone_size: NA; cdr3_nt: TGTGCCAGCAGTGTCCAACCTAGCGGGGCGGCAGATACGCAGTATTTT; cdr3_aa: CASSVQPSGAADTQYF
j_call: TRBJ1-1; d_call: TRBD1; v_call: TRBV5-1; clone_size: NA; cdr3_nt: TGCGCCAGCAGCCCATGGACAGGGAGTGGCACTGAAGCTTTCTTT; cdr3_aa: CASSPWTGSGTEAFF
j_call: TRBJ1-1; d_call: NA; v_call: TRBV14; clone_size: NA; cdr3_nt: TGTGCCAGCGCAGGGGTAGGGGGAGTTAACACTGAAGCTTTCTTT; cdr3_aa: CASAGVGGVNTEAFF
j_call: TRBJ2-1; d_call: TRBD1; v_call: TRBV6-1; clone_size: once; cdr3_nt: TGTGCCAGCAGTCTACAGGGGAGCTCCTACAATGAGCAGTTCTTC; cdr3_aa: CASSLQGSSYNEQFF
j_call: TRBJ1-2; d_call: NA; v_call: TRBV5-4; clone_size: NA; cdr3_nt: TGTGCCAGCAGCTTCCGGGGGAACTATGGCTACACCTTC; cdr3_aa: CASSFRGNYGYTF
j_call: TRBJ1-3; d_call: NA; v_call: TRBV4-3; clone_size: NA; cdr3_nt: TGCGCCAGCAGCCACAGGGGCACGGACACCATATATTTT; cdr3_aa: CASSHRGTDTIYF
j_call: TRBJ2-1; d_call: TRBD2; v_call: TRBV9; clone_size: NA; cdr3_nt: TGTGCCAGCAGCAGAGACCGGAGCGGGATCTACAATGAGCAGTTCTTC; cdr3_aa: CASSRDRSGIYNEQFF
j_call: TRBJ2-6; d_call: NA; v_call: TRBV6-5; clone_size: NA; cdr3_nt: TGTGCCAGCTGCTCGGCAGGGTCTGGGGCCAACGTCCTGACTTTC; cdr3_aa: CASCSAGSGANVLTF
j_call: TRBJ2-5; d_call: TRBD2; v_call: TRBV29-1; clone_size: NA; cdr3_nt: TGCAGCCTCCGGACTAGCCAAGAGACCCAGTACTTC; cdr3_aa: CSLRTSQETQYF
j_call: TRBJ2-7; d_call: NA; v_call: TRBV28; clone_size: NA; cdr3_nt: TGTGCCAGCAGTGGCGGAGGCCCTCGGACAGCTCTTTACGAGCAGTACTTC; cdr3_aa: CASSGGGPRTALYEQYF
j_call: TRBJ2-3; d_call: NA; v_call: TRBV15; clone_size: NA; cdr3_nt: TGTGCCACCAGCAGAGGGAGGGCCCCGCAGTATTTT; cdr3_aa: CATSRGRAPQYF
j_call: TRBJ1-6; d_call: TRBD1; v_call: TRBV30; clone_size: NA; cdr3_nt: TGTGCCTGGAGTGGTGGGACAGGGGATTCACCCCTCCACTTT; cdr3_aa: CAWSGGTGDSPLHF
j_call: TRBJ2-2; d_call: NA; v_call: TRBV28; clone_size: NA; cdr3_nt: TGTGCCAGCAGTCCTCAGGGATTTACCGGGGAGCTGTTTTTT; cdr3_aa: CASSPQGFTGELFF
j_call: TRBJ2-3; d_call: TRBD2; v_call: TRBV6-4; clone_size: many; cdr3_nt: TGTGCCAGCAGTCCTGGAGCGGGGGGCACAGATACGCAGTATTTT; cdr3_aa: CASSPGAGGTDTQYF
j_call: TRBJ2-3; d_call: NA; v_call: TRBV30; clone_size: NA; cdr3_nt: TGTGCCTGGAGCGTGGGGGCTTCTAGCACAGATACGCAGTATTTT; cdr3_aa: CAWSVGASSTDTQYF
j_call: TRBJ2-5; d_call: NA; v_call: TRBV6-5; clone_size: NA; cdr3_nt: TGTGCCACCAAATACCTGGAGGCCACCCCAGAGACCCAGTACTTC; cdr3_aa: CATKYLEATPETQYF
j_call: TRBJ1-1; d_call: NA; v_call: TRBV28; clone_size: few; cdr3_nt: TGTGCCAGCGGGGACATCAGGGGAAGGGTTGAAGCTTTCTTT; cdr3_aa: CASGDIRGRVEAFF
j_call: TRBJ2-2; d_call: NA; v_call: TRBV5-1; clone_size: NA; cdr3_nt: TGCGCCAGCGATAGTGGGCAAAACACCGGGGAGCTGTTTTTT; cdr3_aa: CASDSGQNTGELFF
j_call: TRBJ2-1; d_call: TRBD1; v_call: TRBV28; clone_size: NA; cdr3_nt: TGTGCCAGCAGTCAGGGGACAGGCTCCTACAATGAGCAGTTCTTC; cdr3_aa: CASSQGTGSYNEQFF
j_call: TRBJ1-5; d_call: NA; v_call: TRBV2; clone_size: NA; cdr3_nt: TGTGCCAGCAGTGAACGGGGATGGGATAGCAATCAGCCCCAGCATTTT; cdr3_aa: CASSERGWDSNQPQHF